The sequence of this TCR beta chain was determined in a study of Ad26.COV2.S vaccination and SARS-CoV-2 variants. Study as a whole: Enrollment placed the donor in the COV1001 Ad26.COV2.S trial arm. Once or twice, 56 days apart, Ad26.COV2.S was delivered intramuscularly.

Documented treatment: approximately 18 received Ad26.COV2.S at low or high dose, single or two shots; roughly 5 received placebo; per-sample allocation not given. Specimens were obtained on day 63 following the first vaccine or placebo injection. Repertoires were generated with immunoSEQ multiplex PCR, while TCRdb's copy carries only in-frame clones and drops some. The table shows about 330,000 clones, with approximately 87% occurring only once. Material: peripheral blood, obtained in a trial of Ad26.COV2.S vaccine versus placebo. This TCR derives from a person between 18 and 65 years old who received the Ad26.COV2.S COVID-19 vaccine or a placebo.

DNA of the CDR3: TGCGCCAGCAGCCAAGAAGACATGAACAGGGGTACCGGGGAGCTGTTTTTT. Residues: CASSQEDMNRGTGELFF. This chain connects TRBV4-1 to TRBJ2-2; 7 bases match TRBD1. This CDR3 region has 17 residues. V lost 0 bases and J lost 5; bases outside the gene matches: 9. Germline CDR1 is MGHRA and CDR2 is YSYEKL.